This is a list of T cell receptor beta chains from one sample in a study of T cells in Graves' hyperthyroidism and ophthalmopathy. TCRdb re-analysed the multiplex PCR reads in MiXCR, keeping a single row per CDR3 protein. The sample contains approximately 640,000 distinct CDR3 sequences, 15% to 20% of which appear only once. The specimen was blood. The receptor set was obtained from a man aged 50-59 years with Graves' hyperthyroidism. Each CDR3 is given with its conserved first and last residue. The D gene is left open where the match is weak. Only some rows state a clone size, as once, few, many or a class for expanded clones.

V: TRBV15; J: TRBJ2-1; size: .; D: TRBD1; DNA: TGTGCCACCAGCAGAGATCCGAGGGACAGGGACCCCTTCTCCTACAATGAGCAGTTCTTC; CDR3: CATSRDPRDRDPFSYNEQFF
V: TRBV18; J: TRBJ2-1; size: few; D: TRBD2; DNA: TGTGCCAGCTCACCACTTGCAGGGAAGCGGGAGCTATCCTACAATGAGCAGTTCTTC; CDR3: CASSPLAGKRELSYNEQFF
V: TRBV6-2/TRBV6-3; J: TRBJ2-7; size: .; D: TRBD2; DNA: TGTGCCAGCAGTTACGGGCTAGCGGCCTCCTACGAGCAGTACTTC; CDR3: CASSYGLAASYEQYF
V: TRBV4-1; J: TRBJ2-1; size: .; D: .; DNA: TGCGCCAGCAGCCAAGGACGGGGGACAGCCAATGAGCAGTTCTTC; CDR3: CASSQGRGTANEQFF
V: TRBV5-1; J: TRBJ2-6; size: few; D: TRBD1; DNA: TGCGCCAGCAGCTTACCGGACAGGGCTGGGGCCAACGTCCTGACTTTC; CDR3: CASSLPDRAGANVLTF
V: TRBV30; J: TRBJ2-5; size: few; D: .; DNA: TGTGCCTGGGGTACGAGTGGGTTCGTCGGCGGCCAAGAGACCCAGTACTTC; CDR3: CAWGTSGFVGGQETQYF
V: TRBV7-3; J: TRBJ2-7; size: .; D: .; DNA: TGTGCCAGCAGCTTAATCCCAGGCACGGACGAGCAGTACTTC; CDR3: CASSLIPGTDEQYF
V: TRBV7-8; J: TRBJ2-5; size: .; D: .; DNA: TGTGCCAGCAGCTTACCGCAGGGGGGAGGGCCTCCGGAGACCCAGTACTTC; CDR3: CASSLPQGGGPPETQYF
V: TRBV28; J: TRBJ2-3; size: .; D: .; DNA: TGTGCCAGCATCGGAGTCAGGGATACGCAGTATTTT; CDR3: CASIGVRDTQYF
V: TRBV27; J: TRBJ2-3; size: many; D: .; DNA: TGTGCCACAGCCCAGAGTGCTAGCGTCGTAGATACGCAGTATTTT; CDR3: CATAQSASVVDTQYF
V: TRBV30; J: TRBJ1-2; size: many; D: .; DNA: TGTGCCTGGAGTCGAGGCAGGGTTTATGGCTACACCTTC; CDR3: CAWSRGRVYGYTF
V: TRBV2; J: TRBJ2-2; size: .; D: .; DNA: TGTGCCAGCAGTAAGACTCCGGGACAAACCACCGGGGAGCTGTTTTTT; CDR3: CASSKTPGQTTGELFF
V: TRBV28; J: TRBJ1-5; size: .; D: TRBD1; DNA: TGTGCCAGCAGTCCCCGACAGGGGAGAGGCAATCAGCCCCAGCATTTT; CDR3: CASSPRQGRGNQPQHF
V: TRBV28; J: TRBJ2-3; size: few; D: TRBD2; DNA: TGTGCCAGCAGGCCTACTAGCGGCTCTAGCACAGATACGCAGTATTTT; CDR3: CASRPTSGSSTDTQYF
V: TRBV2; J: TRBJ1-5; size: .; D: .; DNA: TGTGCCAGCAGTGAAAGGACCATACAAGGGAATCAGCCCCAGCATTTT; CDR3: CASSERTIQGNQPQHF
V: TRBV5-1; J: TRBJ2-1; size: few; D: .; DNA: TGCGCCAGCAGCTTGGCCGGGGGCGGGAGTAAGTTCTTC; CDR3: CASSLAGGGSKFF
V: TRBV7-9; J: TRBJ2-7; size: many; D: TRBD2; DNA: TGTGCCAGCAGCGCCGAAGCGGGAGGAAACCACGAGCAGTACTTC; CDR3: CASSAEAGGNHEQYF
V: TRBV2; J: TRBJ1-1; size: .; D: .; DNA: TGTGCCACCACTAGCGTCCCCCGGGGCACTGAAGCTTTCTTT; CDR3: CATTSVPRGTEAFF
V: TRBV7-2; J: TRBJ2-7; size: .; D: .; DNA: TGTGCCAGCAGCTGGAGACAGATAGGGTCCTACGAGCAGTACTTC; CDR3: CASSWRQIGSYEQYF
V: TRBV7-3; J: TRBJ2-1; size: many; D: TRBD2; DNA: TGTGCCAGCAGCATGACTAGCGGGAGCAATGAGCAGTTCTTC; CDR3: CASSMTSGSNEQFF